Following are 14 T cell receptor beta chains from one sample sequenced in a study of CD8+CD57+ T cells in acquired aplastic anemia. For sequencing, patients were chosen who had shown expansion of CD8+CD57+ cells by flow cytometry. According to the study, genomic DNA was the template for TCR beta VDJ and CDR3 profiling. In TCRdb, the reads were re-called with MiXCR into one record per CDR3 protein. The sample lists 120,000 or so distinct CDR3 sequences; 55% to 60% were seen once. Sequencing input: sorted CD4+, CD8+, or CD8+CD57+ T cells (not recorded which) from PBMCs. These receptors originate from a human donor with aplastic anemia.

CDR3 region: CASSPAGGPVETQYF. DNA for the CDR3: TGTGCCAGCAGCCCAGCGGGAGGGCCAGTGGAGACCCAGTACTTC. This chain links TRBV7-8 with TRBJ2-5; 10 bases fit TRBD2. Germline lookup yields CDR1 SGHVS and CDR2 FQNEAQ. The CDR3 has 15 residues. V trimming: 5 bases; J trimming: 5 bases; junction bases outside the gene matches: 8.

About this clonotype itself: Since the CDR3 does not end with the conserved phenylalanine or tryptophan, this likely comes from a read error. The chain is built from TRBV15 and TRBJ2-1, with 7 bases fitting TRBD2. The length of the CDR3 is 14 residues. Germline V lookup: CDR1 LNHNV, CDR2 YYDKDF (reference sequence). Losses at the gene ends were 7 bases for V and 2 bases for J; bases not matched to a gene: 5. The CDR3 nucleotides are TGTGCCACCATGTTGGCGGGAGCCTACAATGAGCAGTTCCTC. Translation gives CATMLAGAYNEQFL.

In its sample, this clonotype was seen a few times. The chain couples TRBV14 to TRBJ2-7; D unclear. Trimming removed 0 bases from V and 6 bases from J, with 12 bases in between. CDR1 SGHDN and CDR2 FVKESK come from the germline V gene. This CDR3 spans 14 amino acids. CDR3 sequence: CASSQELVPIEQYF. The CDR3 region has the DNA TGTGCCAGCAGCCAAGAGCTAGTTCCCATCGAGCAGTACTTC.

This chain links TRBV20-1 with TRBJ2-7, with 9 bases matching TRBD1. J lost 6 bases, V lost 6 bases, and 15 bases had no gene match. CDR3 size: 15 residues. Germline CDR1 and CDR2: DFQATT and SNEGSKA (reference sequence). The CDR3 protein is CSAPGGGQGNPEQYF. As DNA, the CDR3 is TGCAGTGCCCCTGGGGGGGGACAGGGTAATCCCGAGCAGTACTTC.

In its sample, this clonotype was seen a few times. The CDR3 coding sequence is TGCGCCAGCTACCTGACAGGGCACATGAACACTGAAGCTTTCTTT. Its translation is CASYLTGHMNTEAFF. The chain has TRBV10-1 and TRBJ1-1, with 7 bases aligning to TRBD1. There are 15 residues in the CDR3. Per the germline V gene, CDR1 is WNHNN and CDR2 is SYGVQD (reference sequence). The V and J ends lost 8 bases and 0 bases, in that order; junction bases with no gene match: 9.

The V and J genes are TRBV20-1 and TRBJ2-3; D is unclear. The CDR3 consists of 13 residues. Germline lookup yields CDR1 DFQATT and CDR2 SNEGSKA (reference sequence). The germline V and J ends were trimmed by 1 base and 4 bases, with 9 bases remaining between them. The CDR3 coding sequence is TGCAGTGCTAGAGGCCTCCCGGCAGATACGCAGTATTTT. Its protein is CSARGLPADTQYF.

The CDR3, as DNA: TGTGCCAGCAGCGTAGAGGGACACGGAATCTACACCTTC. Translating gives CASSVEGHGIYTF. The chain combines TRBV9 with TRBJ1-2; maybe TRBD1 (6 bases). The germline V gene encodes CDR1 SGDLS and CDR2 YYNGEE. Trimming stripped 0 bases from V and 10 bases from J, with 13 bases between. This CDR3 region has 13 residues.

This clonotype was counted at least ten times. This chain uses TRBV13 with TRBJ1-5, with D perhaps matching TRBD1 (6 bases). The ends were cut back, 5 bases at V and 7 bases at J, with 9 bases in the middle. The germline V gene encodes CDR1 PRHDT and CDR2 FYEKMQ (reference sequence). The length of the CDR3 is 12 residues. CDR3 in amino acids: CASSEGVQPQHF. CDR3 nucleotides: TGTGCCAGCAGCGAGGGGGTCCAGCCCCAGCATTTT.

This clonotype was recorded a few times. This CDR3 reads CASTQNNEQFF. CDR3 coding DNA: TGTGCCAGCACCCAGAACAATGAGCAGTTCTTC. The chain couples TRBV2 to TRBJ2-1; D is unresolved. Between the trimmed V and J ends, which lost 7 bases and 5 bases, there was a span of 6 bases. Germline V gene sequence: CDR1 SNHLY, CDR2 FYNNEI. The CDR3 consists of 11 residues.

This clonotype was counted a few times. The junction departs from germline at one end; a sequencing error may be responsible. This chain connects TRBV2 to TRBJ2-6, with 7 bases identical to TRBD1. The CDR3 length is 14 residues. CDR1 is SNHLY, CDR2 FYNNEI, per germline. The DNA of the CDR3 is TGTGCCAGCAGTGAACGGGCAGGGGGCAACGTCCTGACTTTC. It encodes CASSERAGGNVLTF.

This clonotype was seen a handful of times. The J gene is TRBJ2-7, the V gene TRBV20-1; D is unclear. The CDR3 is 14 amino acids. V was cut by 3 bases and J by 3 bases, with 15 bases left in between. CDR1 and CDR2 from the germline V gene are DFQATT and SNEGSKA (reference sequence). The CDR3 spells CSARLPDGYYEQYF. The CDR3 DNA reads TGCAGTGCTAGGTTGCCCGACGGCTACTACGAGCAGTACTTC.

This chain links TRBV7-9 with TRBJ2-7, with D hard to call. V gave up 0 bases and J gave up 3 bases, with 6 bases separating them. Per the germline V gene, CDR1 is SEHNR and CDR2 is FQNEAQ (reference sequence). The CDR3 spans 13 residues. CDR3 in DNA: TGTGCCAGCAGCTTAGCCAGTGACTACGAGCAGTACTTC. The encoded protein is CASSLASDYEQYF.

The gene calls are TRBV11-1 and TRBJ2-2; the D gene is possibly TRBD1 (6 bases). With 5 bases removed from V and 1 base from J, the gap between germline ends came to 14 bases. CDR1 is SGHAT and CDR2 is FQDESV in the germline V gene (reference sequence). This CDR3 has 16 amino acids. Here the CDR3 DNA reads TGTGCCAGCAGCCCCCAAGTGACAGGGAACACCGGGGAGCTGTTTTTT. It specifies CASSPQVTGNTGELFF.

The CDR3 loop reads CASSPGMGETQYF. CDR3 DNA sequence: TGTGCCAGCTCACCAGGTATGGGAGAGACCCAGTACTTC. The chain links TRBV18 to TRBJ2-5; D gene uncertain. V lost 2 bases to trimming and J lost 4 bases, with 8 bases between them. The CDR3 has 13 residues. Germline V gene sequence: CDR1 KGHSH, CDR2 LQKENI. The whole variable domain, remainder taken from reference TRBV18 and TRBJ2-5, is NAGVMQNPRHLVRRRGQEARLRCSPMKGHSHVYWYRQLPEEGLKFMVYLQKENIIDESGMPKERFSAEFPKEGPSILRIQQVVRGDSAAYFCASSPGMGETQYFGPGTRLLVL.